A selection of T cell receptor beta chains follows, all from one sample in a study of response to subunit inactivated influenza vaccine. TCRdb called the RT-PCR reads again in MiXCR, with one record for every CDR3 protein. The data hold approximately 680,000 distinct CDR3 sequences, with more than 15% observed a single time. Sequenced material: PBMCs from blood, taken 11 to 12 days after vaccination. The receptors were sampled from a man aged 50 or older who received an inactivated influenza vaccine. Each CDR3 is given with its conserved first and last residue. The order of the fields is J gene, clone size, D gene, CDR3 length, V gene, CDR3 DNA, CDR3 protein. D genes are given only for firm matches. Clone sizes are given selectively: once, few, many, or a class where the clone is expanded.

TRBJ2-2 | few | TRBD1 | 14 | TRBV25-1 | TGTGCCAGCAGAGAGACAGGGTCCGCCGGGGAGCTGTTTTTT | CASRETGSAGELFF
TRBJ2-1 | few | NA | 13 | TRBV3-1 | TGTGCCAGCAGCCAAGTCAGGGGAAATGAGCAGTTCTTC | CASSQVRGNEQFF
TRBJ2-5 | many | TRBD2 | 14 | TRBV29-1 | TGCAGCGTTGGGGGAGGGCCGTACCAAGAGACCCAGTACTTC | CSVGGGPYQETQYF
TRBJ1-1 | few | NA | 12 | TRBV20-1 | TGCAGTGCAGAAATCGGGAGCACTGAAGCTTTCTTT | CSAEIGSTEAFF
TRBJ1-5 | few | TRBD1 | 15 | TRBV7-2 | TGTGCCAGCAGCCCGGGACAGGGGGCTAGCCAGCCCCAGCATTTT | CASSPGQGASQPQHF
TRBJ2-7 | few | TRBD2 | 15 | TRBV6-5 | TGTGCCAGCAGTTTCTCGACTAGCGGGGGGATCGAGCAGTACTTC | CASSFSTSGGIEQYF
TRBJ2-1 | few | NA | 15 | TRBV7-3 | TGTGCCAGCAGCGCGGGGGCCCAGGGTTACAATGAGCAGTTCTTC | CASSAGAQGYNEQFF
TRBJ1-1 | few | TRBD1 | 15 | TRBV20-1 | TGCAGTGCTAGAGGACAGGGAGGGAAGAACACTGAAGCTTTCTTT | CSARGQGGKNTEAFF
TRBJ2-1 | NA | NA | 14 | TRBV20-1 | TGCAGTGCTAGAGGGGGGGCGCATATCAATGAGCAGTTCTTC | CSARGGAHINEQFF
TRBJ2-4 | NA | NA | 17 | TRBV12-3/TRBV12-4 | TGTGCCAGCAGTCAGTACCAGGGTGAATGGGTCAAAAACATTCAGTACTTC | CASSQYQGEWVKNIQYF
TRBJ1-5 | few | NA | 12 | TRBV20-1 | TGCAGTGCTAAGGGCCCTAATCAGCCCCAGCATTTT | CSAKGPNQPQHF
TRBJ2-5 | NA | NA | 15 | TRBV7-9 | TGTGCCAGCAGCCGCCGGGACCCCACTCAAGAGACCCAGTACTTC | CASSRRDPTQETQYF
TRBJ2-3 | few | TRBD2 | 15 | TRBV5-6 | TGTGCCAGCAGCCCCGCTAGCGGGGGGGCAGATACGCAGTATTTT | CASSPASGGADTQYF
TRBJ1-1 | few | NA | 15 | TRBV10-3 | TGTGCCATCAGTGATCTAGGGAGAGGAAGGACTGAAGCTTTCTTT | CAISDLGRGRTEAFF
TRBJ2-5 | NA | NA | 12 | TRBV19 | TGTGCCACTAAGGGAGGCAAAGAGACCCAGTACTTC | CATKGGKETQYF
TRBJ2-3 | few | NA | 14 | TRBV27 | TGTGCCAGCAGTTTACTCAGGGCCACAGATACGCAGTATTTT | CASSLLRATDTQYF
TRBJ2-2 | NA | NA | 14 | TRBV5-6 | TGTGCCAGCAGCTTGAACAGGAACACCGGGGAGCTGTTTTTT | CASSLNRNTGELFF
TRBJ2-7 | few | NA | 14 | TRBV6-2/TRBV6-3 | TGTGCCAGCAGTTACTCGATGCCCAACTACGAGCAGTACTTC | CASSYSMPNYEQYF
TRBJ2-7 | NA | NA | 15 | TRBV18 | TGTGCCAGCTCACCACCGCGCAGACTTTCCTACGAGCAGTACTTC | CASSPPRRLSYEQYF
TRBJ1-5 | NA | NA | 13 | TRBV29-1 | TGCAGCGTTTCGTTAGGGGGCAATCAGCCCCAGCATTTT | CSVSLGGNQPQHF
TRBJ2-3 | NA | NA | 14 | TRBV9 | TGTGCCAGTGGGAAGGACTTCGGCACAAATACGCAGTATTTT | CASGKDFGTNTQYF
TRBJ1-1 | NA | NA | 12 | TRBV28 | TGTGCCAGCGGCAAGAGGGAGACTGAAGCTTTCTTT | CASGKRETEAFF
TRBJ1-2 | few | TRBD1 | 15 | TRBV6-1 | TGTGCCAGCAGTCCTGGACAGGCCGCTAACTATGGCTACACCTTC | CASSPGQAANYGYTF
TRBJ2-7 | few | TRBD1 | 12 | TRBV7-9 | TGTGCCAGCAGCGGGGACAGGGGGTGGCAGTACTTC | CASSGDRGWQYF
TRBJ2-2 | NA | NA | 15 | TRBV4-2 | TGTGCCAGCAGCCAAGGGGGGACAATACGCGGGGAGCTGTTTTTT | CASSQGGTIRGELFF
TRBJ2-1 | few | TRBD2 | 16 | TRBV20-1 | TGCAGTGCTAGACCACTAGCGGGAGGCGCCTACAATGAGCAGTTCTTC | CSARPLAGGAYNEQFF
TRBJ2-7 | NA | TRBD1 | 18 | TRBV7-6 | TGTGCCAGCAGCTCCCACCCCCCCCGGGACAGGGCCTCCTACGAGCAGTACTTC | CASSSHPPRDRASYEQYF
TRBJ2-2 | many | TRBD2 | 16 | TRBV12-3/TRBV12-4 | TGTGCCAGCCGGACTAGCGGGGACCCACGGACCGGGGAGCTGTTTTTT | CASRTSGDPRTGELFF
TRBJ1-2 | few | NA | 13 | TRBV5-5 | TGTGCCAGCAGCTTTCTTGGGGGCAATGGCTACACCTTC | CASSFLGGNGYTF
TRBJ2-1 | few | TRBD2 | 15 | TRBV11-2 | TGTGCCAGCAGCTTAGTTCCGGGGGGGCTCGATGAGCAGTTCTTC | CASSLVPGGLDEQFF
TRBJ2-2 | NA | NA | 16 | TRBV6-1 | TGTGCCAGCAGTCCTACCGGGACTGAGAACACCGGGGAGCTGTTTTTT | CASSPTGTENTGELFF
TRBJ1-1 | NA | NA | 17 | TRBV12-3/TRBV12-4 | TGTGCCAGCAGTTTAGCGAGACGACAGGCCTCGAACACTGAAGCTTTCTTT | CASSLARRQASNTEAFF
TRBJ1-6 | many | NA | 15 | TRBV30 | TGTGCCTGGTCCAAACTCCGGATGGAGGATTCACCCCTCCACTTT | CAWSKLRMEDSPLHF
TRBJ1-1 | few | NA | 11 | TRBV29-1 | TGCAGCGGTCACAGGAACACTGAAGCTTTCTTT | CSGHRNTEAFF
TRBJ2-7 | many | NA | 12 | TRBV29-1 | TGCAGCGTTGAAGCGGGGCCCTACGAGCAGTACTTC | CSVEAGPYEQYF
TRBJ1-1 | NA | TRBD1 | 14 | TRBV18 | TGTGCCAGCTCAAACCGGGACAGATACACTGAAGCTTTCTTT | CASSNRDRYTEAFF
TRBJ2-5 | few | NA | 15 | TRBV5-1 | TGCGCCAGCAGCTTTGGGGCAGCCTTAAGTGAGACCCAGTACTTC | CASSFGAALSETQYF
TRBJ2-1 | many | NA | 14 | TRBV30 | TGTGCCTGGAGTGTTGGGGGCTCCTACAATGAGCAGTTCTTC | CAWSVGGSYNEQFF
TRBJ2-5 | NA | NA | 16 | TRBV7-2 | TGTGCCAGCAGCTTAGTAACAGGGTCAATGGGAGAGACCCAGTACTTC | CASSLVTGSMGETQYF
TRBJ1-1 | few | NA | 14 | TRBV7-2 | TGTGCCAGCAGCTTAGCAGGGTGGAACACTGAAGCTTTCTTT | CASSLAGWNTEAFF
TRBJ2-4 | few | NA | 14 | TRBV20-1 | TGCAGTGCTAGAGTCGGAGGAGCCAAAAACATTCAGTACTTC | CSARVGGAKNIQYF